Listed below are T cell receptor beta chains from one sample, sequenced in a study of control samples from healthy donors and cancer patients. The assay was immunoSEQ multiplex PCR, and TCRdb's table has in-frame clones only and misses some. The sample holds under 450,000 clones, 75% to 95% seen once. The sample taken for sequencing was PBMCs. These receptors were collected from a man between 40 and 49 years old with head and neck cancer. The CDR3 runs from the conserved cysteine through the conserved F or W. D genes are given only for firm matches. Some rows have no size entry. The others give once, few or many, or a class for an expanded clone.

V	D	J	size	CDR3
TRBV28	-	TRBJ1-1	once	CASIERGINTEAFF
TRBV11-3	-	TRBJ2-7	-	CASSKDGYEQYF
TRBV5-6	-	TRBJ2-5	-	CASSFGQQETQYF
TRBV30	-	TRBJ2-1	-	CAWSPMGGPYNEQFF
TRBV6-2/TRBV6-3	-	TRBJ1-1	-	CASSYQGEAFF
TRBV2	-	TRBJ2-5	-	CAAHRTNQETQYF
TRBV9	TRBD1	TRBJ1-4	-	CASSDGGTGAMEKLFF
TRBV7-7	-	TRBJ2-7	once	CASSLGMGVDEQYF
TRBV25-1	TRBD1	TRBJ1-5	-	CASSGRTGENQPQHF
TRBV11-2	TRBD1	TRBJ1-1	once	CASSPGQGGNTEAFF
TRBV6-2/TRBV6-3	TRBD2	TRBJ2-7	once	CASSSAGAGGYEQYF
TRBV4-2	-	TRBJ1-5	few	CASSHSEGGQPQHF
TRBV12-3/TRBV12-4	-	TRBJ1-2	-	CASGWANYGYTF
TRBV18	TRBD1	TRBJ2-7	-	CASSPRTGNSYEQYF
TRBV19	TRBD2	TRBJ2-7	-	CASSIVAGDPNEQYF
TRBV3-1/TRBV3-2	-	TRBJ1-5	few	CASSQDMGNQPQHF
TRBV6-5	TRBD2	TRBJ2-7	-	CASSWRGAPAYEQYF
TRBV9	TRBD2	TRBJ2-5	-	CASSPRLAGETWGTQYF
TRBV5-4	-	TRBJ2-1	-	CASSFGTYNEQFF
TRBV6-2/TRBV6-3	-	TRBJ2-2	-	CASSYGPGRGSGELFF
TRBV19	-	TRBJ1-1	-	CATRTSGGFTEAFF
TRBV11-1	-	TRBJ1-1	-	CASSSIPEDTEAFF
TRBV15	-	TRBJ1-5	-	CATSRDRGDGNQPQHF
TRBV2	TRBD1	TRBJ2-3	once	CASRRDRGSADTQYF
TRBV19	TRBD1	TRBJ1-1	-	CASRQGAVRAFF
TRBV6-2/TRBV6-3	-	TRBJ2-1	once	CASSYWGSSSYNEQFF
TRBV9	TRBD1	TRBJ1-1	-	CASSSRQGPTEAFF
TRBV14	-	TRBJ2-7	-	CASSPYASYEQYF
TRBV4-3	-	TRBJ2-6	-	CASSQDPGWVSGANVLTF
TRBV20-1	TRBD1	TRBJ2-7	-	CSAGGQGEQYF
TRBV6-5	TRBD2	TRBJ2-3	-	CASSTSGTQYF
TRBV7-3	-	TRBJ2-5	few	CASSLSSEETQYF
TRBV5-4	TRBD1	TRBJ2-7	-	CASTTVRGSEQYF
TRBV5-1	TRBD2	TRBJ2-1	-	CASRGASGKDNEQFF
TRBV19	-	TRBJ2-7	-	CASSIGQGGEQYF
TRBV29-1	-	TRBJ2-7	-	CSVEEEGVRYEQYF
TRBV28	TRBD1	TRBJ1-5	-	CASSSGRTGMYSNQPQHF
TRBV5-1	TRBD1	TRBJ1-1	-	CASRSTGTGFEAFF
TRBV28	-	TRBJ1-2	-	CASSNYGYTF
TRBV5-6	-	TRBJ2-2	many	CASSLMAAPWGTGELFF
TRBV19	-	TRBJ1-1	once	CASRVQGSGDTEAFF
TRBV27	-	TRBJ1-1	once	CASTGWGLAFF
TRBV11-2	-	TRBJ2-1	-	CASSLGGLPYNEQFF
TRBV6-5	TRBD1	TRBJ1-2	once	CASRPTGVAGYTF
TRBV19	TRBD1	TRBJ1-1	-	CASSILTGGSEAFF
TRBV25-1	-	TRBJ1-1	-	CASSELLSGGTEAFF
TRBV28	TRBD1	TRBJ2-1	-	CASTRQGNLGNEQFF
TRBV3-1/TRBV3-2	-	TRBJ2-7	-	CASSRVDEQYF
TRBV10-3	-	TRBJ1-1	-	CAISDHRNTEAFF
TRBV28	-	TRBJ2-1	-	CASSPYKPYNEQFF
TRBV11-3	-	TRBJ2-5	-	CASSLGRGASETQYF
TRBV7-9	-	TRBJ2-7	-	CASSYRNSGAYEQYF
TRBV9	TRBD2	TRBJ2-1	-	CASTTGTSGRVEQFF
TRBV12-5	-	TRBJ2-1	-	CASALTGSSYNEQFF
TRBV7-3	-	TRBJ2-1	-	CASSPRVGGGNEQFF
TRBV9	-	TRBJ1-6	-	CASSKQGRNSPLHF
TRBV7-6	-	TRBJ1-4	-	CASREGGPNEKLFF